A selection of T cell receptor beta chains follows, all from one sample in a study of response to subunit inactivated influenza vaccine. TCRdb reanalysed the RT-PCR reads using MiXCR and keeps one entry per CDR3 protein. Seen here are roughly 760,000 distinct CDR3 sequences, approximately 21% observed once, and the top ten hold 10% to 13%. The source material was PBMCs from blood, sampled 4 to 6 days after vaccination. All receptors derive from a man aged 45-65 years who received an inactivated influenza vaccine. Both conserved end residues are part of each CDR3. D genes are given only for firm matches. The size of a clone is reported for some rows only, either as once, few or many, or as a class for expanded clones.

J: TRBJ2-1
size: few
V: TRBV20-1
D: TRBD1
CDR3: CSARDIHRGVNEQFF
DNA: TGCAGTGCTAGAGATATACACAGGGGGGTGAATGAGCAGTTCTTC

J: TRBJ2-2
size: NA
V: TRBV5-1
D: TRBD2
CDR3: CASRGLADKGTGELFF
DNA: TGCGCCAGCAGGGGTCTAGCGGACAAGGGCACCGGGGAGCTGTTTTTT

J: TRBJ1-3
size: few
V: TRBV6-5
D: NA
CDR3: CASSYGAGTTGNTIYF
DNA: TGTGCCAGCAGTTACGGCGCCGGGACAACTGGAAACACCATATATTTT

J: TRBJ1-5
size: few
V: TRBV27
D: TRBD1
CDR3: CASSPRTGGRSSNQPQHF
DNA: TGTGCCAGCAGTCCCCGGACAGGGGGCAGGTCGAGCAATCAGCCCCAGCATTTT

J: TRBJ2-1
size: NA
V: TRBV7-9
D: TRBD2
CDR3: CASSRLGAGGYNEQFF
DNA: TGTGCCAGCAGCCGCCTCGGGGCGGGGGGTTACAATGAGCAGTTCTTC

J: TRBJ2-1
size: NA
V: TRBV5-6
D: TRBD1
CDR3: CASSQAGTGGRNEQFF
DNA: TGTGCCAGCAGCCAAGCAGGGACAGGGGGCCGAAATGAGCAGTTCTTC

J: TRBJ2-1
size: few
V: TRBV6-2/TRBV6-3
D: TRBD1
CDR3: CASRRQGDHNEQFF
DNA: TGTGCCAGCAGAAGACAGGGGGACCACAATGAGCAGTTCTTC

J: TRBJ2-2
size: few
V: TRBV12-3/TRBV12-4
D: TRBD1
CDR3: CASTLVQGAIGELFF
DNA: TGTGCCAGCACTTTAGTCCAGGGGGCGATCGGGGAGCTGTTTTTT

J: TRBJ1-1
size: many
V: TRBV4-3
D: NA
CDR3: CASSQGRVAVEAFF
DNA: TGCGCCAGCAGCCAAGGCAGGGTGGCGGTCGAAGCTTTCTTT

J: TRBJ1-2
size: NA
V: TRBV11-2
D: NA
CDR3: CASSLSGNRPWGYTF
DNA: TGTGCCAGCAGCTTATCAGGGAATCGGCCTTGGGGCTACACCTTC

J: TRBJ2-2
size: NA
V: TRBV28
D: NA
CDR3: CASSLVRTTGELFF
DNA: TGTGCCAGCAGTTTGGTGAGGACCACCGGGGAGCTGTTTTTT

J: TRBJ2-5
size: NA
V: TRBV4-2
D: NA
CDR3: CASSQEEVETQYF
DNA: TGTGCCAGCAGCCAAGAAGAGGTGGAGACCCAGTACTTC

J: TRBJ2-2
size: NA
V: TRBV14
D: NA
CDR3: CASSQGPGITGELFF
DNA: TGTGCCAGCAGCCAAGGCCCAGGGATCACCGGGGAGCTGTTTTTT

J: TRBJ1-5
size: NA
V: TRBV4-1
D: NA
CDR3: CASSQRVYQPQHF
DNA: TGCGCCAGCAGCCAAAGGGTGTATCAGCCCCAGCATTTT

J: TRBJ2-6
size: many
V: TRBV20-1
D: NA
CDR3: CSARGDGFPGANVLTF
DNA: TGCAGTGCTAGAGGGGATGGCTTCCCTGGGGCCAACGTCCTGACTTTC

J: TRBJ2-7
size: NA
V: TRBV2
D: TRBD1
CDR3: CASRVDRGFIEQYF
DNA: TGTGCCAGCAGGGTGGACAGGGGATTCATCGAGCAGTACTTC

J: TRBJ2-5
size: many
V: TRBV7-6
D: TRBD2
CDR3: CASSVIAGGRIGETQYF
DNA: TGTGCCAGCAGCGTCATAGCGGGAGGGAGGATCGGAGAGACCCAGTACTTC

J: TRBJ2-7
size: NA
V: TRBV5-1
D: TRBD2
CDR3: CASSLAGVSSEQYF
DNA: TGCGCCAGCAGCTTAGCGGGGGTTTCGTCCGAGCAGTACTTC

J: TRBJ2-5
size: NA
V: TRBV29-1
D: NA
CDR3: CSVGGTRETQYF
DNA: TGCAGCGTTGGGGGTACGAGGGAGACCCAGTACTTC

J: TRBJ1-1
size: NA
V: TRBV29-1
D: NA
CDR3: CSVDINTEAFF
DNA: TGCAGCGTGGACATAAACACTGAAGCTTTCTTT

J: TRBJ2-7
size: NA
V: TRBV7-3
D: TRBD1
CDR3: CEGRGSGEQYF
DNA: TGTGAGGGCAGGGGGTCCGGCGAGCAGTACTTC

J: TRBJ2-1
size: NA
V: TRBV24-1
D: TRBD2
CDR3: CATSDLGGGASYNEQFF
DNA: TGTGCCACCAGTGATTTGGGCGGGGGGGCCTCCTACAATGAGCAGTTCTTC

J: TRBJ2-1
size: few
V: TRBV27
D: NA
CDR3: CASSLSANNEQFF
DNA: TGTGCCAGCAGTTTATCGGCTAACAATGAGCAGTTCTTC

J: TRBJ2-1
size: many
V: TRBV12-3/TRBV12-4
D: TRBD1
CDR3: CASRPSGGTGIPPLFF
DNA: TGTGCCAGCCGCCCCTCTGGTGGGACAGGGATCCCCCCTCTCTTCTTC

J: TRBJ2-1
size: NA
V: TRBV9
D: NA
CDR3: CASSKRRADLGNEQFF
DNA: TGTGCCAGCAGCAAGAGGAGAGCGGACTTGGGCAATGAGCAGTTCTTC

J: TRBJ2-1
size: NA
V: TRBV7-6
D: TRBD2
CDR3: CASSVPAPGLVSYNEQLF
DNA: TGTGCCAGCAGCGTCCCGGCCCCGGGACTAGTCTCCTACAATGAGCAGCTCTTC

J: TRBJ2-5
size: few
V: TRBV2
D: NA
CDR3: CASNGQLGETQYF
DNA: TGTGCCAGCAATGGACAGTTGGGCGAGACCCAGTACTTC

J: TRBJ1-5
size: few
V: TRBV4-3
D: NA
CDR3: CASSQEVTNNQPQHF
DNA: TGCGCCAGCAGCCAAGAGGTTACGAACAATCAGCCCCAGCATTTT

J: TRBJ1-1
size: many
V: TRBV5-1
D: NA
CDR3: CASRKNTEAFF
DNA: TGTGCCAGCAGAAAGAACACTGAAGCTTTCTTT

J: TRBJ2-3
size: NA
V: TRBV20-1
D: TRBD2
CDR3: CRALAGGPLDTQYF
DNA: TGCAGAGCACTAGCGGGAGGGCCGTTAGATACGCAGTATTTT

J: TRBJ2-4
size: NA
V: TRBV20-1
D: TRBD1
CDR3: CSAEGQGAHKNIQYF
DNA: TGCAGTGCTGAAGGACAGGGGGCGCACAAAAACATTCAGTACTTC

J: TRBJ1-1
size: few
V: TRBV27
D: NA
CDR3: CASRPLYSLLNTEAFF
DNA: TGTGCCAGCAGGCCCCTTTACAGCCTTTTGAACACTGAAGCTTTCTTT

J: TRBJ1-5
size: NA
V: TRBV20-1
D: NA
CDR3: CSARRDQSQPQHF
DNA: TGCAGTGCTAGAAGGGACCAGAGTCAGCCCCAGCATTTT

J: TRBJ2-1
size: many
V: TRBV12-3/TRBV12-4
D: NA
CDR3: CASSFSGGEQFF
DNA: TGTGCCAGCAGTTTTTCAGGCGGTGAGCAGTTCTTC

J: TRBJ1-6
size: NA
V: TRBV6-2/TRBV6-3
D: NA
CDR3: CASGGVVVAPLHF
DNA: TGTGCCAGCGGAGGGGTTGTTGTAGCACCCCTCCACTTT

J: TRBJ2-2
size: once
V: TRBV30
D: NA
CDR3: CAWSVGTSDTGQLFF
DNA: TGTGCCTGGAGTGTAGGGACATCAGACACCGGGCAGCTGTTTTTT

J: TRBJ1-5
size: few
V: TRBV10-3
D: NA
CDR3: CAISGDNGHNQPQHF
DNA: TGTGCCATCAGTGGGGACAACGGACACAATCAGCCCCAGCATTTT

J: TRBJ2-1
size: NA
V: TRBV7-9
D: NA
CDR3: CASSLEAVNEQFF
DNA: TGTGCCAGCAGCTTAGAGGCTGTCAATGAGCAGTTCTTC

J: TRBJ2-3
size: NA
V: TRBV20-1
D: NA
CDR3: CSATSTRGGDTQYF
DNA: TGCAGTGCCACCAGTACCCGAGGGGGAGATACGCAGTATTTT

J: TRBJ2-5
size: NA
V: TRBV7-2
D: NA
CDR3: CASSLRGVKETQYF
DNA: TGTGCCAGCAGCTTACGCGGAGTGAAAGAGACCCAGTACTTC

J: TRBJ1-1
size: NA
V: TRBV9
D: NA
CDR3: CASSVEQGRGTEAFF
DNA: TGTGCCAGCAGCGTAGAACAGGGCAGAGGGACTGAAGCTTTCTTT

J: TRBJ1-1
size: few
V: TRBV28
D: TRBD1
CDR3: CASSVTRGTAEAFF
DNA: TGTGCCAGCAGTGTGACCAGGGGGACCGCTGAAGCTTTCTTT

J: TRBJ2-1
size: many
V: TRBV4-3
D: NA
CDR3: CASSPGGAHNEQFF
DNA: TGCGCCAGCAGCCCAGGAGGGGCCCACAATGAGCAGTTCTTC

J: TRBJ2-2
size: NA
V: TRBV28
D: NA
CDR3: CASSTIIAASTGELFF
DNA: TGTGCCAGCAGTACAATCATCGCGGCCAGCACCGGGGAGCTGTTTTTT

J: TRBJ2-3
size: NA
V: TRBV7-9
D: NA
CDR3: CASSLSLDMGTDTQYF
DNA: TGTGCCAGCAGCTTATCTCTCGATATGGGCACAGATACGCAGTATTTT

J: TRBJ2-1
size: few
V: TRBV6-1
D: TRBD1
CDR3: CASRTSTGGTYNEQFF
DNA: TGTGCCAGCAGGACTTCTACAGGGGGCACCTACAATGAGCAGTTCTTC

J: TRBJ1-6
size: few
V: TRBV7-2
D: NA
CDR3: CASSNGYNSPLHF
DNA: TGTGCCAGCAGCAACGGGTATAATTCACCCCTCCACTTT

J: TRBJ2-5
size: NA
V: TRBV5-1
D: TRBD1
CDR3: CASSLGQGSQETQYF
DNA: TGCGCCAGCAGCCTGGGACAGGGGTCGCAAGAGACCCAGTACTTC

J: TRBJ1-1
size: NA
V: TRBV5-1
D: NA
CDR3: CASSFRGELNTEAFF
DNA: TGCGCCAGCAGCTTCCGTGGAGAATTGAACACTGAAGCTTTCTTT

J: TRBJ2-7
size: NA
V: TRBV20-1
D: TRBD2
CDR3: CSASSAGTSHYEQYF
DNA: TGCAGTGCTAGTTCGGCGGGGACTAGCCACTACGAGCAGTACTTC